The 24 T cell receptor beta chains below come from one sample, sequenced in a study of shared clonotypes between healthy human individuals. TCRdb's table, derived via immunoSEQ multiplex PCR, lists solely in-frame clones and lacks some. This table holds over a million clones, around 98% found once. The sequenced sample was naive CD4+ T cells sorted from blood. Subset of the sample: CD45RA+ positively selected. These receptors all come from a man aged 30 to 39 in good health.

The genes are TRBV7-7 and TRBJ2-1, with 12 nucleotides matching TRBD2. CDR1 is SSHAT and CDR2 is FNYEAQ in the germline V gene (reference sequence). This CDR3 contains 15 residues. The V and J ends lost 5 bases and 4 bases, in that order; junction bases with no gene match: 3. For the CDR3, the DNA is TGTGCCAGCAGCCCCGGGACTAGCGGGTACAATGAGCAGTTCTTC. This codes for CASSPGTSGYNEQFF.

The chain joins TRBV25-1 to TRBJ2-5; possibly TRBD2 for D (7 bases). V was clipped by 1 base and J by 2 bases, with 14 bases between them. The germline gives CDR1 MGHDK, CDR2 SYGVNS. The CDR3 runs 16 residues. Here the CDR3 reads CASSELGRGGQETQYF. The CDR3 DNA reads TGTGCCAGCAGTGAATTGGGCAGGGGAGGGCAAGAGACCCAGTACTTC.

The rearrangement uses TRBV7-9 and TRBJ2-2, with TRBD1 as a possible D gene (6 bases). Trimming took 7 bases from V and 0 from J, leaving 18 bases between them. This CDR3 has 17 residues. CDR1 and CDR2 (germline): SEHNR, FQNEAQ (reference sequence). CDR3 amino acids: CASNSGTTPPNTGELFF. The CDR3 DNA reads TGTGCCAGCAACTCCGGGACAACTCCTCCGAACACCGGGGAGCTGTTTTTT.

This chain links TRBV7-2 with TRBJ2-5, with D perhaps TRBD1 or TRBD2 (5 bases each). Germline V gene lookup returns CDR1 SGHTA and CDR2 FQGNSA. CDR3 length: 15 amino acids. Trimming removed 1 base at V and 5 bases at J, with 14 bases between. The CDR3 loop is CASSLGLIREETQYF. The CDR3 DNA sequence: TGTGCCAGCAGCTTAGGACTAATCAGGGAGGAGACCCAGTACTTC.

The J gene is TRBJ2-7, the V gene TRBV15; TRBD1 matches at 11 bases. J lost 2 bases, V lost 1 base, and 10 bases had no gene match. CDR3 length: 18 amino acids. Germline CDR1 and CDR2: LNHNV and YYDKDF (reference sequence). Here the CDR3 DNA reads TGTGCCACCAGCAGAGTGGACAGGGGGCCGCAAAAACCCTACGAGCAGTACTTC. Its translation is CATSRVDRGPQKPYEQYF.

The chain couples TRBV19 to TRBJ2-1; TRBD1 is a possible D gene (5 bases). Per germline, CDR1 LNHDA and CDR2 SQIVND (reference sequence). The CDR3 length is 14 residues. Deletions cut 4 bases from V and 8 bases from J, with 15 bases between. The CDR3 nucleotides read TGTGCCAGTAGTAAGGGGTGGTATGGGGATGAGCAGTTCTTC. This encodes CASSKGWYGDEQFF.

This clone showed up just once. V gene TRBV29-1 combines with J gene TRBJ2-2; no clear D gene. The V gene's germline CDR1 is SQVTM and CDR2 ANQGSEA. Trimming left V 6 bases short and J 2 bases short, with 13 bases between. CDR3 length: 14 amino acids. CDR3 in DNA: TGCAGCGTGGCAGTAGGGATCAACACCGGGGAGCTGTTTTTT. Translating gives CSVAVGINTGELFF.

The chain joins TRBV5-5 to TRBJ2-2, with D possibly being TRBD2 (5 bases). The CDR3 totals 16 residues. The germline V and J ends were trimmed by 2 bases and 2 bases, with 13 bases remaining between them. Germline V CDR1 and CDR2: SGHKS, YYEKEE (reference sequence). The CDR3 nucleotides are TGTGCCAGCAGCTTAGGAGCGGCTGTTAACACCGGGGAGCTGTTTTTT. Amino acids: CASSLGAAVNTGELFF.

About this clone itself: Other DNA sequences of this sample code for an identical CDR3. The rearrangement uses TRBV18 and TRBJ1-3; D not resolved. Germline CDR1 KGHSH, CDR2 LQKENI. Trimming left V 3 bases short and J 2 bases short, with 8 bases between. CDR3 length: 14 amino acids. The CDR3, as DNA: TGTGCCAGCTCACCTGAACTGACTGGAAACACCATATATTTT. As protein: CASSPELTGNTIYF.

The V call is TRBV7-2, the J call TRBJ2-2, with D perhaps TRBD1 (5 bases). The germline CDR1 and CDR2 sequences are SGHTA and FQGNSA. Trimming pared 1 base from V and 3 bases from J, leaving 15 bases between. The CDR3 runs 17 residues. CDR3 sequence reads: CASSLVWGNRYTGELFF. The DNA for the CDR3 is TGTGCCAGCAGCTTAGTATGGGGTAACAGGTACACCGGGGAGCTGTTTTTT.

The CDR3 nucleotides read TGTGCCAGTAGTATAGTTTTAGGACAGGGACGCGAGCAGTACTTC. Translated: CASSIVLGQGREQYF. The chain carries TRBV19 and TRBJ2-7; 8 bases line up with TRBD1. CDR1 and CDR2 from the germline V gene are LNHDA and SQIVND (reference sequence). This CDR3 spans 15 amino acids. V shed 1 base and J 6 bases; nucleotides not matched to a gene: 8.

The rearrangement links TRBV5-1 to TRBJ2-7; 15 bases are a match to TRBD2. Unmatched junction bases numbered 9, after V lost 4 bases and J lost 4 bases. The CDR3 is 17 amino acids. Germline V gene sequence: CDR1 SGHRS, CDR2 YFSETQ. CDR3 sequence: CASSPRTSGRALYEQYF. Here the CDR3 DNA reads TGCGCCAGCAGCCCACGGACTAGCGGGAGGGCCCTTTACGAGCAGTACTTC.

This chain joins TRBV6-1 and TRBJ1-2, with 8 positions matching TRBD1. Germline V lookup: CDR1 MNHNS, CDR2 SASEGT. The V and J ends lost 4 bases and 7 bases, in that order; junction bases with no gene match: 2. This CDR3 region has 12 residues. The DNA of the CDR3 is TGTGCCAGCAGTGTGGACAGGGCTGGCTACACCTTC. Translated: CASSVDRAGYTF.

The chain is built from TRBV7-9 and TRBJ1-2, with D unresolved. Trimming pared 5 bases from V and 6 bases from J, leaving 13 bases between. Per the germline V gene, CDR1 is SEHNR and CDR2 is FQNEAQ (reference sequence). CDR3 length: 13 residues. In DNA form, the CDR3 reads TGTGCCAGCAGCCCGCGTGTTTTCGATGGCTACACCTTC. Translated, it gives CASSPRVFDGYTF.

V gene TRBV5-1 combines with J gene TRBJ2-3; 8 bases agree with TRBD2. In germline, CDR1 is SGHRS, CDR2 YFSETQ. Trimming at V came to 0 bases and at J to 1 base, leaving 7 bases not matched to a gene. The CDR3 contains 17 residues. As DNA, the CDR3 is TGCGCCAGCAGCTTGGAATTAGCGGGATTTGGCACAGATACGCAGTATTTT. It is translated as CASSLELAGFGTDTQYF.

The V call is TRBV6-6, the J call TRBJ1-1; 8 bases map to TRBD1. The CDR3 loop spans 16 amino acids. Germline loops: CDR1 MNHNY, CDR2 SVGAGI (reference sequence). The V gene end was trimmed by 8 bases and the J gene end by 3 bases; junction bases not matched to a gene: 14. The CDR3: CASLGVQGAPHTEAFF. CDR3 bases: TGTGCCAGCTTGGGGGTCCAGGGGGCCCCCCACACTGAAGCTTTCTTT.

This clone came up once. The rearrangement uses TRBV11-3 and TRBJ2-1, with D possibly matching TRBD2 (5 bases). Germline CDR1 is SGHNT and CDR2 is YENEEA. V lost 0 bases and J 3 bases, leaving 12 bases between the germline ends. The CDR3 runs to 16 residues. CDR3 residues: CASSLEGSSLYNEQFF. The CDR3 DNA reads TGTGCCAGCAGCTTAGAGGGGTCTAGCCTCTACAATGAGCAGTTCTTC.

The chain uses TRBV27 and TRBJ1-1; possible D gene TRBD1, 6 bases. The length of the CDR3 is 15 residues. CDR1 is MNHEY and CDR2 is SMNVEV in the germline V gene (reference sequence). V lost 0 bases to trimming and J lost 0 bases, with 8 bases between them. The CDR3 DNA sequence: TGTGCCAGCAGTTTATCGGGGGCTTTGAACACTGAAGCTTTCTTT. Residues: CASSLSGALNTEAFF.

The V call is TRBV2, the J call TRBJ2-7; 7 nucleotides align to TRBD1. CDR1 is SNHLY, CDR2 FYNNEI, per germline. The CDR3 spans 15 residues. V trimming: 5 bases; J trimming: 6 bases; junction bases outside the gene matches: 13. The CDR3 nucleotides are TGTGCCAGCAGTTTTAAGACAGGGAACGGAGGCGAGCAGTACTTC. It specifies CASSFKTGNGGEQYF.

The CDR3, as DNA: TGCAGCGTTAACGTGGGACTAGCCCAATCCTACAATGAGCAGTTCTTC. As protein: CSVNVGLAQSYNEQFF. The chain carries TRBV29-1 and TRBJ2-1, with 9 bases fitting TRBD2. Germline assignment: CDR1 SQVTM and CDR2 ANQGSEA. CDR3 size: 16 residues. Trimming at V came to 5 bases and at J to 1 base, leaving 9 bases not matched to a gene.

This chain uses TRBV18 with TRBJ1-5; TRBD1 agrees at 7 bases. There are 15 residues in the CDR3. J gave up 6 bases and V 2 bases, and 7 bases lay outside the gene matches. Germline-derived CDR1 and CDR2 are KGHSH and LQKENI. CDR3 residues: CASSPWNRGVQPQHF. As DNA, the CDR3 is TGTGCCAGCTCACCATGGAACAGGGGAGTTCAGCCCCAGCATTTT. Drawing the rest from reference TRBV18 and TRBJ1-5, the complete variable domain is NAGVMQNPRHLVRRRGQEARLRCSPMKGHSHVYWYRQLPEEGLKFMVYLQKENIIDESGMPKERFSAEFPKEGPSILRIQQVVRGDSAAYFCASSPWNRGVQPQHFGDGTRLSIL.

V gene TRBV6-6 combines with J gene TRBJ2-3; the D gene is possibly TRBD2 (5 bases). This CDR3 has 15 residues. Trimming left V 2 bases short and J 2 bases short, with 11 bases between. Germline CDR1 MNHNY, CDR2 SVGAGI (reference sequence). In nucleotides, the CDR3 is TGTGCCAGCAGTTACACTACTAGAACCACAGATACGCAGTATTTT. It specifies CASSYTTRTTDTQYF.

The chain recombines TRBV5-1 with TRBJ2-5; no definite D call. Trimming removed 2 bases at V and 5 bases at J, with 10 bases between. The CDR3 is 13 amino acids. Germline V lookup: CDR1 SGHRS, CDR2 YFSETQ. The CDR3 sequence is CASSLSFRETQYF. The CDR3, as DNA: TGCGCCAGCAGCTTAAGTTTTAGGGAGACCCAGTACTTC.

The rearrangement joins TRBV9 to TRBJ2-7, with 7 bases that match TRBD1. CDR1 is SGDLS and CDR2 is YYNGEE in the germline V gene. J was trimmed by 1 base and V by 4 bases; bases with no gene match: 8. This CDR3 comprises 15 residues. The CDR3 nucleotides are TGTGCCAGCAGCCTGATGGGACAGCCTTCCTACGAGCAGTACTTC. It codes for CASSLMGQPSYEQYF.